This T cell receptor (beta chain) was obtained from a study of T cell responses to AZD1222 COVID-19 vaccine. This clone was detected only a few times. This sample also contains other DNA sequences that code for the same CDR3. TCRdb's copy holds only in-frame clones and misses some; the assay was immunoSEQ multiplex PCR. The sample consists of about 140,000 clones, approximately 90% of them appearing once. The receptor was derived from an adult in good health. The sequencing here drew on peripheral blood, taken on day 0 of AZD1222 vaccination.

CDR3 region: CASSLAQGAHEQYF. For the CDR3, the DNA is TGTGCCAGCAGCTTAGCGCAGGGGGCCCACGAGCAGTACTTC. This chain connects TRBV11-2 to TRBJ2-7, with 8 positions matching TRBD1. CDR1 SGHAT and CDR2 FQNNGV come from the germline V gene. There are 14 residues in the CDR3. J lost 5 bases, V lost 1 base, and 4 bases had no gene match.